This T cell receptor (beta chain) was observed in a study of T cell repertoires and HLA-DP antigens. Study-wide points: No separate analysis of naive versus memory CD4+ cells was done.

Between the trimmed V and J ends, which lost 2 bases and 7 bases, there was a span of 12 bases. Germline V lookup: CDR1 MNHNS, CDR2 SASEGT. The CDR3 covers 14 residues. As regards this clone: Antigen: not known.

For pre-culture CD4+ samples, the target was about 200,000 T cell genomes. The assay was immunoSEQ multiplex PCR, and TCRdb's table has in-frame clones only and misses some. Found here are 85,000 to 90,000 clones, 86% of them singletons; the top ten hold about 1.7%. Sequencing was carried out using CD4+ T cells from PBMCs. V gene TRBV6-1 combines with J gene TRBJ2-1; D is perhaps TRBD2 (5 bases). The sequence was collected from a man aged 50 to 60 in good health and CMV-seronegative. The CDR3 DNA follows: TGTGCCAGCAGTGAACTCCGTACGGGGAATGAGCAGTTCTTC. This encodes CASSELRTGNEQFF.